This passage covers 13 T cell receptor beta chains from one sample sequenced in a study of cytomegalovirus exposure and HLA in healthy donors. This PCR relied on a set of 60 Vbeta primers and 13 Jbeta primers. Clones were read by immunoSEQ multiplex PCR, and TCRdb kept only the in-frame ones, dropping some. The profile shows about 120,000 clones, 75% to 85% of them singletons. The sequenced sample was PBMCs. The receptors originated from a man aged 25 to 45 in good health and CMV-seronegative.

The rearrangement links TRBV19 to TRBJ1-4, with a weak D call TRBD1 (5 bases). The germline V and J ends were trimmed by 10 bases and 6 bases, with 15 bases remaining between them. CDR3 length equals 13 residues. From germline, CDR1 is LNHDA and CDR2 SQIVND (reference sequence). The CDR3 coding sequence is TGTGCCACCGGAGCACGGGGGGATGAAAAACTGTTTTTT. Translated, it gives CATGARGDEKLFF.

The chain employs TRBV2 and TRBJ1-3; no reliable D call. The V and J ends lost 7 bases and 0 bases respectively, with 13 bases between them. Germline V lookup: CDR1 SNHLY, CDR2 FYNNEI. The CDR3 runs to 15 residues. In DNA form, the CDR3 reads TGTGCCAGCAACGATTGGGAGGGCTCTGGAAACACCATATATTTT. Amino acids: CASNDWEGSGNTIYF.

The CDR3, as DNA: TGTGCCAGTAGTATTGGCACAGGGTCTTTGGAGACCCAGTACTTC. This encodes CASSIGTGSLETQYF. This chain joins TRBV19 and TRBJ2-5, with D possibly TRBD1 on 6 matching bases. V gave up 3 bases and J gave up 5 bases, with 16 bases separating them. Germline values: CDR1 LNHDA, CDR2 SQIVND (reference sequence). The CDR3 length is 15 residues.

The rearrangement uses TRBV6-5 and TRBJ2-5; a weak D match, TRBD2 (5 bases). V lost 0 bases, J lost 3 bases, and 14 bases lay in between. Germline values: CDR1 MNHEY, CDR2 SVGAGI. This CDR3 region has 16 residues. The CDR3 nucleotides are TGTGCCAGCAGTTACTCGATTGCGGGTGGGGAAGAGACCCAGTACTTC. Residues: CASSYSIAGGEETQYF.

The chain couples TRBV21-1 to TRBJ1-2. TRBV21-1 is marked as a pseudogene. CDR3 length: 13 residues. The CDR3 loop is CASSKGGGYGYTF. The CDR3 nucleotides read TGTGCCAGCAGCAAAGGGGGAGGCTATGGCTACACCTTC.

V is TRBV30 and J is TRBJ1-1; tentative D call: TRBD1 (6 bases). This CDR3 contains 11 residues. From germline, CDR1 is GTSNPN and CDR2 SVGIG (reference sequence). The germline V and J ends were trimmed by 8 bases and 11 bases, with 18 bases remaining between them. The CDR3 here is CAGGVGQSAFF. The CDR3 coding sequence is TGTGCCGGGGGGGTCGGACAGAGCGCTTTCTTT. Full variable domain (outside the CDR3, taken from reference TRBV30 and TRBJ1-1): SQTIHQWPATLVQPVGSPLSLECTVEGTSNPNLYWYRQAAGRGLQLLFYSVGIGQISSEVPQNLSASRPQDRQFILSSKKLLLSDSGFYLCAGGVGQSAFFGQGTRLTVV.

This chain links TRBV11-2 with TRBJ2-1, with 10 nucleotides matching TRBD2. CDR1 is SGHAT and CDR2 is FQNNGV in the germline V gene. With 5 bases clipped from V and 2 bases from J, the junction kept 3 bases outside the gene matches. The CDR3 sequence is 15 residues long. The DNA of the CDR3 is TGTGCCAGCAGCGTAGCGGGAGGCCCCTACAATGAGCAGTTCTTC. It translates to CASSVAGGPYNEQFF.

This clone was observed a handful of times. The CDR3 is CSVVLGLGDDEQYF. The DNA of the CDR3 is TGCAGCGTTGTCCTGGGACTAGGAGATGACGAGCAGTACTTC. The chain couples TRBV29-1 to TRBJ2-7; 8 nucleotides align to TRBD2. Losses at the gene ends were 4 bases for V and 5 bases for J; bases not matched to a gene: 10. The CDR3 loop spans 14 amino acids. Germline CDR1 reads SQVTM; CDR2 reads ANQGSEA.

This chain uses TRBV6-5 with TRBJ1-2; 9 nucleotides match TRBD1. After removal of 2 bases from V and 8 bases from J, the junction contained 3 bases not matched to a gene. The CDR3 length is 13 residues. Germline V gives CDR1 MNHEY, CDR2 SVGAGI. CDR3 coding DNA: TGTGCCAGCAGTTACCGGGACAGGGACGGCTACACCTTC. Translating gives CASSYRDRDGYTF.

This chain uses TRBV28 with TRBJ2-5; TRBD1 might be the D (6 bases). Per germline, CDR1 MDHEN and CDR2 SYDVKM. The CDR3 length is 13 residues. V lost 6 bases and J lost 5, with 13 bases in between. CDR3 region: CASSVRGSETQYF. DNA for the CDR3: TGTGCCAGCAGCGTCAGGGGTTCGGAGACCCAGTACTTC. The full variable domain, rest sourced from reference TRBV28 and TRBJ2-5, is DVKVTQSSRYLVKRTGEKVFLECVQDMDHENMFWYRQDPGLGLRLIYFSYDVKMKEKGDIPEGYSVSREKKERFSLILESASTNQTSMYLCASSVRGSETQYFGPGTRLLVL.

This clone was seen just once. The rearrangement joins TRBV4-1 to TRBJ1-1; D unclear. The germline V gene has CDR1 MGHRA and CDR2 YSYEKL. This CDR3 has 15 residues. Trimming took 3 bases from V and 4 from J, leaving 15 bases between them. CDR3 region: CASSQEGSWSTEAFF. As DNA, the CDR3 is TGCGCCAGCAGCCAGGAGGGTAGTTGGAGCACTGAAGCTTTCTTT.

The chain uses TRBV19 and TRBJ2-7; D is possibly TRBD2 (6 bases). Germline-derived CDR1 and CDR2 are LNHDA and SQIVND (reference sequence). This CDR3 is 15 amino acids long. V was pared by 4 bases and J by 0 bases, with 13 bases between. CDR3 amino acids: CASSRGRTNSYEQYF. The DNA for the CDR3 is TGTGCCAGTAGTAGGGGACGGACTAACTCCTACGAGCAGTACTTC.

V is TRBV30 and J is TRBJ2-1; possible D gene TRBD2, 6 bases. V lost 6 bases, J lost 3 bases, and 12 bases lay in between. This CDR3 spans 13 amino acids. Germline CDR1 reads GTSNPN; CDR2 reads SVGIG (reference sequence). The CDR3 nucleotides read TGTGCCTGCACGACTAGTTTCTACAATGAGCAGTTCTTC. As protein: CACTTSFYNEQFF.